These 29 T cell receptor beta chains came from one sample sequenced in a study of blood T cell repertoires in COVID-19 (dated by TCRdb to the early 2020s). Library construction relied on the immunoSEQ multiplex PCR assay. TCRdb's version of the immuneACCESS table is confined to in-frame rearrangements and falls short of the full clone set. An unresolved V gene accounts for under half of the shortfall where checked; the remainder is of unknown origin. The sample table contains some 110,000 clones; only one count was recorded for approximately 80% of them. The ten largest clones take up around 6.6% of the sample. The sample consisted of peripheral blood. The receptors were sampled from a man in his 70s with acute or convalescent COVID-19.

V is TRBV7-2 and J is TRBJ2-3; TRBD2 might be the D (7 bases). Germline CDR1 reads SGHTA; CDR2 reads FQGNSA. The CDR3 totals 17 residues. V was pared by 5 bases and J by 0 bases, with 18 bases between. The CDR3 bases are TGTGCCAGCAGCCCCGCGGGCGGGGGCCCTAGCACAGATACGCAGTATTTT. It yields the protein CASSPAGGGPSTDTQYF.

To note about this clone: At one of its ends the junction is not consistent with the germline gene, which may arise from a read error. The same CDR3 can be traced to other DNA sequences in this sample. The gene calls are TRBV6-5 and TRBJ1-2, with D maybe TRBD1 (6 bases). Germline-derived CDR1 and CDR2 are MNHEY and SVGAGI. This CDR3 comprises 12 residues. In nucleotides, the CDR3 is TGTGCCAGCAGGGACAGTCTATATGGCTATACCTTC. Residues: CASRDSLYGYTF.

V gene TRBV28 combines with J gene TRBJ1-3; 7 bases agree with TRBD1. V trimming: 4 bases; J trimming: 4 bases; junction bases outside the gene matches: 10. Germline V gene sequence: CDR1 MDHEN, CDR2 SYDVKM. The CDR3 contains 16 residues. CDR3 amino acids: CASSSFWTGPGNTIYF. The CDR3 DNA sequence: TGTGCCAGCAGTTCTTTCTGGACAGGTCCCGGAAACACCATATATTTT.

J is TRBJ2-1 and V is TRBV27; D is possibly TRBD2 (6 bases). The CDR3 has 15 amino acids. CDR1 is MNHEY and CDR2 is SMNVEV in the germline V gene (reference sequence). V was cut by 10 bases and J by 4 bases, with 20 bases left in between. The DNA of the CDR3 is TGTGCCACTCGCGCTAGCGAGAGAACGTACAATGAGCAGTTCTTC. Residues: CATRASERTYNEQFF.

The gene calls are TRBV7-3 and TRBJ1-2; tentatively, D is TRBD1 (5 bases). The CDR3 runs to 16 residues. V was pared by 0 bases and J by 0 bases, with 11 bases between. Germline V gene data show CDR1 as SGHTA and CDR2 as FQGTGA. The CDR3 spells CASSLTSQGTNYGYTF. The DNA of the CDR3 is TGTGCCAGCAGCTTAACTTCTCAGGGAACTAACTATGGCTACACCTTC.

The CDR3 loop reads CASSLGTSNQPQHF. The CDR3 nucleotides read TGTGCCAGCAGCCTGGGGACATCTAATCAGCCCCAGCATTTT. The chain is built from TRBV13 and TRBJ1-5; possible D gene TRBD1, 6 bases. The germline V gene encodes CDR1 PRHDT and CDR2 FYEKMQ (reference sequence). The V end was cut by 5 bases, the J end by 4 bases, with 12 bases between. This CDR3 is built from 14 residues.

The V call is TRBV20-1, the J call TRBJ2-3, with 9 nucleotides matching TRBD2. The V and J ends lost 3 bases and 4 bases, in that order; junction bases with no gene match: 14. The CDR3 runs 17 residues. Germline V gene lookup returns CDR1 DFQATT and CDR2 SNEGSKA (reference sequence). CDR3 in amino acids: CSASRALAGVGADTQYF. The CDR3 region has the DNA TGCAGTGCTAGTAGAGCTTTAGCGGGAGTAGGTGCAGATACGCAGTATTTT.

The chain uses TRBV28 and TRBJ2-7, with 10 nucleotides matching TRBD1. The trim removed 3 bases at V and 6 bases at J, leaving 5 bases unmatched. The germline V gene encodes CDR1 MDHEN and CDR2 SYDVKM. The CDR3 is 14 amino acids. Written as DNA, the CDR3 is TGTGCCAGCAGTTTTAAGACAGGGGGCGCCGAGCAGTACTTC. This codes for CASSFKTGGAEQYF.

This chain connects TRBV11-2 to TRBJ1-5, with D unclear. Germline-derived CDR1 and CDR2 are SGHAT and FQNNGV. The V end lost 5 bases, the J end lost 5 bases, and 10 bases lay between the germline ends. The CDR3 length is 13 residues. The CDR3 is CASSPDGDQPQHF. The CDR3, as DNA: TGTGCCAGCAGCCCGGACGGGGATCAGCCCCAGCATTTT.

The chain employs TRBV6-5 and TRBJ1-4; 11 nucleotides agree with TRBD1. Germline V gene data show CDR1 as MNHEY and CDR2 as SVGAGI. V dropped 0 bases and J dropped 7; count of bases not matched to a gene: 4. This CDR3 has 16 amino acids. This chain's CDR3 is CASSYSPDRGREKLFF. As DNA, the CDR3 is TGTGCCAGCAGTTACTCCCCGGACAGGGGGCGTGAAAAACTGTTTTTT.

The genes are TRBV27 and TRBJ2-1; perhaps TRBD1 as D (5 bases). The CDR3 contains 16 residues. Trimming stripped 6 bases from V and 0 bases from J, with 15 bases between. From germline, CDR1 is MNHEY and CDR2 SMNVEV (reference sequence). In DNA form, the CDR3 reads TGTGCCAGCAGCCCCTTGGGGCTGAGCTCCTACAATGAGCAGTTCTTC. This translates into CASSPLGLSSYNEQFF.

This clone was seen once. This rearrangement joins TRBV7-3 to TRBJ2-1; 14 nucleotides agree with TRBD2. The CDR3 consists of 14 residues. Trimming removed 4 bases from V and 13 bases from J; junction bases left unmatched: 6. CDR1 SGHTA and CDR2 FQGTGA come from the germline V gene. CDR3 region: CASSSGLAGEVQFF. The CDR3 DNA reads TGTGCCAGCAGCTCGGGACTAGCGGGAGAGGTTCAGTTCTTC.

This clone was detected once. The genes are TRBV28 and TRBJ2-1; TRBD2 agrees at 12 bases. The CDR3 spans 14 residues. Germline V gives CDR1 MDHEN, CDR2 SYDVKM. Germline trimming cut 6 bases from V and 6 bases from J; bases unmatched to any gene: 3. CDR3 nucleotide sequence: TGTGCCAGCAGCTGGACTAGCGGGATCAATGAGCAGTTCTTC. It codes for CASSWTSGINEQFF.

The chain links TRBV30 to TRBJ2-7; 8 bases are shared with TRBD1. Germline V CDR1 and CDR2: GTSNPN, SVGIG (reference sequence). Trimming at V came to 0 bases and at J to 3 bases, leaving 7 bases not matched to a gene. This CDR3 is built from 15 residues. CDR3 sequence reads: CAWSVFGTGLYEQYF. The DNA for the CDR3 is TGTGCCTGGAGTGTTTTCGGGACAGGACTCTACGAGCAGTACTTC.

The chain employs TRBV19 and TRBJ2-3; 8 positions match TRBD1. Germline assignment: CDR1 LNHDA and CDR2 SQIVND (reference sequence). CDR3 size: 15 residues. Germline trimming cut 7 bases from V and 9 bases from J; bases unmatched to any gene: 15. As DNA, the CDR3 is TGTGCCAGTACCTCTCTAGGGGCAGGGGGCAAAACGCAGTATTTT. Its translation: CASTSLGAGGKTQYF. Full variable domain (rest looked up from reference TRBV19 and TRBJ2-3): DGGITQSPKYLFRKEGQNVTLSCEQNLNHDAMYWYRQDPGQGLRLIYYSQIVNDFQKGDIAEGYSVSREKKESFPLTVTSAQKNPTAFYLCASTSLGAGGKTQYFGPGTRLTVL.

CDR3 residues: CASRISGVQETQYF. DNA of the CDR3: TGCGCCAGCAGAATTAGCGGGGTCCAAGAGACCCAGTACTTC. V gene TRBV5-1 combines with J gene TRBJ2-5; TRBD2 matches at 8 bases. The trim removed 5 bases at V and 1 base at J, leaving 4 bases unmatched. The germline gives CDR1 SGHRS, CDR2 YFSETQ. The CDR3 spans 14 residues. The entire variable domain, with the rest obtained from reference TRBV5-1 and TRBJ2-5, is as follows: KAGVTQTPRYLIKTRGQQVTLSCSPISGHRSVSWYQQTPGQGLQFLFEYFSETQRNKGNFPGRFSGRQFSNSRSEMNVSTLELGDSALYLCASRISGVQETQYFGPGTRLLVL.

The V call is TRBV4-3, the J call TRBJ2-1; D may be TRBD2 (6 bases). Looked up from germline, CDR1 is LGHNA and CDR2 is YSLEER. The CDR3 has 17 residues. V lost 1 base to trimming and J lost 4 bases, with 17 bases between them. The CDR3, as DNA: TGCGCCAGCAGCCAAGCATCCGGGACTGCATCATACAATGAGCAGTTCTTC. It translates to CASSQASGTASYNEQFF.

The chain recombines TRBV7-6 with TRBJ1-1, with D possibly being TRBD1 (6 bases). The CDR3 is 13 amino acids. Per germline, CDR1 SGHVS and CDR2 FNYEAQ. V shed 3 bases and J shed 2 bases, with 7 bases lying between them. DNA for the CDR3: TGTGCCAGCAGCTTGACAGGAAACACTGAAGCTTTCTTT. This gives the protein CASSLTGNTEAFF.

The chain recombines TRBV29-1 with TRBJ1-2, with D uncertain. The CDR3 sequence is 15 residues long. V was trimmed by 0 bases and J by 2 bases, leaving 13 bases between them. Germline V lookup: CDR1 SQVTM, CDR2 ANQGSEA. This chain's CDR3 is CSVEDRGEANYGYTF. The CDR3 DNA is TGCAGCGTTGAAGACCGAGGCGAAGCAAACTATGGCTACACCTTC.

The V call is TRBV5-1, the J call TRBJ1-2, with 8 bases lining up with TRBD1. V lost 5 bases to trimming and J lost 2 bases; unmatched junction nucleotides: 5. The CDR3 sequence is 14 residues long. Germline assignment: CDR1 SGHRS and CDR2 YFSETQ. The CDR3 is CASSETGANYGYTF. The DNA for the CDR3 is TGCGCCAGCAGTGAGACAGGGGCGAACTATGGCTACACCTTC.

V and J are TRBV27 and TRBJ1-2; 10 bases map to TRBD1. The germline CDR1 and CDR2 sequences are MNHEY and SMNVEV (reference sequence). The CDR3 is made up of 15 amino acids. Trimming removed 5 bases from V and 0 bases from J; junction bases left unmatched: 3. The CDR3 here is CASSPGTGANYGYTF. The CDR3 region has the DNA TGTGCCAGCAGTCCCGGGACAGGGGCTAACTATGGCTACACCTTC.

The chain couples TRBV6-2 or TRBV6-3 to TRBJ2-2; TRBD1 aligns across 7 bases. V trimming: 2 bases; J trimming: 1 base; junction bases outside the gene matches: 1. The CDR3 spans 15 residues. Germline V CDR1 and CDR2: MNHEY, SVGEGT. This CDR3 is CASSYGTENTGELFF. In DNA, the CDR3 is TGTGCCAGCAGTTACGGGACAGAGAACACCGGGGAGCTGTTTTTT.

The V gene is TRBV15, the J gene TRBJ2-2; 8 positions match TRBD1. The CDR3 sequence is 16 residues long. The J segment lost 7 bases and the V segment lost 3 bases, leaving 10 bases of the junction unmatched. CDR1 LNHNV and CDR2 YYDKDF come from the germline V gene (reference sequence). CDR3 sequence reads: CATSRQTQGAGGELFF. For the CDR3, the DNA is TGTGCCACCAGCAGGCAAACCCAGGGGGCGGGCGGGGAGCTGTTTTTT.

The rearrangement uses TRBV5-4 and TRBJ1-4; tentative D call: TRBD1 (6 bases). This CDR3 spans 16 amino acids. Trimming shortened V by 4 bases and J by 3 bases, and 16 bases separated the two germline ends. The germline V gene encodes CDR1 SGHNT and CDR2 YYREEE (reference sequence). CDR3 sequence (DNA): TGTGCCAGCAGCATCGACGGACAGCTTTCTAATGAAAAACTGTTTTTT. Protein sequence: CASSIDGQLSNEKLFF. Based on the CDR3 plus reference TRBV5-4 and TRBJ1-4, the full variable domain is ETGVTQSPTHLIKTRGQQVTLRCSSQSGHNTVSWYQQALGQGPQFIFQYYREEENGRGNFPPRFSGLQFPNYSSELNVNALELDDSALYLCASSIDGQLSNEKLFFGSGTQLSVL.

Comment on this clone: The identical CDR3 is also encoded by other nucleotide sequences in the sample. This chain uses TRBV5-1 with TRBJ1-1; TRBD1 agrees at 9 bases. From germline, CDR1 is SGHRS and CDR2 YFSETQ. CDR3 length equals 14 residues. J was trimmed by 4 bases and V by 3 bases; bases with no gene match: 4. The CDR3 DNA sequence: TGCGCCAGCAGCTCACAGGGGGCGTCCACTGAAGCTTTCTTT. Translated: CASSSQGASTEAFF.

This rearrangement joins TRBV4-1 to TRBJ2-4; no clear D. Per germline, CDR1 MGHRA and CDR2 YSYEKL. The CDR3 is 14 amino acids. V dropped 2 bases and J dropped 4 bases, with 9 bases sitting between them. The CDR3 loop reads CASSQPGTKNIQYF. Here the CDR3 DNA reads TGCGCCAGCAGCCAACCGGGTACAAAAAACATTCAGTACTTC.

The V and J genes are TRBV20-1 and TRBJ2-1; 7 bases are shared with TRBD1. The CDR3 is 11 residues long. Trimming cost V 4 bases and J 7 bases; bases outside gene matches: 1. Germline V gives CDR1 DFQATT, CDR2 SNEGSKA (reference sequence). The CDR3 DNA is TGCAGTGCTATACAGGGGAATGAGCAGTTCTTC. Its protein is CSAIQGNEQFF.

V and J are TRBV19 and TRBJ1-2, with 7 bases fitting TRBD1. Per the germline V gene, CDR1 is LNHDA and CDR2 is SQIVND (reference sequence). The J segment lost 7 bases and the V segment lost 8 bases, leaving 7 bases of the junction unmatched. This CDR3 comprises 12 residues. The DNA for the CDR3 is TGTGCCAGTCGAGGGACAGATTTTGGCTACACCTTC. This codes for CASRGTDFGYTF.

CDR3 in DNA: TGTGCCACCAGCGCAGGGGCCACCTTTAACACTGAAGCTTTCTTT. Its translation: CATSAGATFNTEAFF. The chain recombines TRBV15 with TRBJ1-1; possible D gene TRBD1, 6 bases. Trimming shortened V by 5 bases and J by 2 bases, and 15 bases separated the two germline ends. CDR1 is LNHNV, CDR2 YYDKDF, per germline (reference sequence). The CDR3 length is 15 residues.